The 23 T cell receptor beta chains listed next were all sequenced from one sample in a study of beta chain features in type 1 diabetes. Since all of the isolated RNA was reverse transcribed, expressed TCRB transcripts were what got sequenced. Here immunoSEQ multiplex PCR was the method, and the copy in TCRdb shows in-frame clones only, minus some. This table holds 65,000 to 100,000 clones, 30% to 40% found once. The sample consisted of stem cell memory CD4+ T cells from blood. The receptor set was obtained from a woman aged 18 to 35 in good health.

This chain connects TRBV27 to TRBJ2-5; 14 nucleotides align to TRBD2. Germline loops: CDR1 MNHEY, CDR2 SMNVEV (reference sequence). The CDR3 consists of 15 residues. With V trimmed by 3 bases and J by 4 bases, 1 base remained unmatched. CDR3 in DNA: TGTGCCAGCAGTTTCGGGACTAGCGGGAGAGAGACCCAGTACTTC. Translation gives CASSFGTSGRETQYF.

The chain carries TRBV7-2 and TRBJ2-1; 9 bases map to TRBD1. CDR3 size: 16 residues. Germline V gene data show CDR1 as SGHTA and CDR2 as FQGNSA. V was clipped by 1 base and J by 7 bases; unmatched bases: 8. The DNA of the CDR3 is TGTGCCAGCAGCTTAGGCCCCGGGACAGGGTTTAATGAGCAGTTCTTC. Protein product: CASSLGPGTGFNEQFF.

A few counts support this clone. For the CDR3, the DNA is TGTGCCAGCAGCTATACGCGGGGCCAGCGGCGAGAGACCCAGTACTTC. Its translation: CASSYTRGQRRETQYF. This chain links TRBV7-2 with TRBJ2-5; D might be TRBD2 (6 bases). CDR1 SGHTA and CDR2 FQGNSA come from the germline V gene. The V end lost 4 bases, the J end lost 4 bases, and 19 bases lay between the germline ends. The CDR3 extends over 16 amino acids. The full variable domain, rest sourced from reference TRBV7-2 and TRBJ2-5, is GAGVSQSPSNKVTEKGKDVELRCDPISGHTALYWYRQSLGQGLEFLIYFQGNSAPDKSGLPSDRFSAERTGGSVSTLTIQRTQQEDSAVYLCASSYTRGQRRETQYFGPGTRLLVL.

This clone was found a few times. The J gene is TRBJ2-3, the V gene TRBV5-1; TRBD2 aligns across 14 bases. The CDR3 spans 17 residues. V lost 4 bases and J lost 3; bases outside the gene matches: 7. From germline, CDR1 is SGHRS and CDR2 YFSETQ. The CDR3 DNA reads as TGCGCCAGCAGCGTGGGACTAGCGGGAGTCCGTACAGATACGCAGTATTTT. Its protein product is CASSVGLAGVRTDTQYF. Together with reference TRBV5-1 and TRBJ2-3, the CDR3 gives the full variable domain: KAGVTQTPRYLIKTRGQQVTLSCSPISGHRSVSWYQQTPGQGLQFLFEYFSETQRNKGNFPGRFSGRQFSNSRSEMNVSTLELGDSALYLCASSVGLAGVRTDTQYFGPGTRLTVL.

The chain uses TRBV5-6 and TRBJ1-1; D might be TRBD1 (5 bases). CDR1 SGHDT and CDR2 YYEEEE come from the germline V gene. V was shortened by 4 bases and J by 4 bases, with 14 bases between the two germline ends. The length of the CDR3 is 14 residues. The CDR3: CASSLGLKTTEAFF. CDR3 nucleotide sequence: TGTGCCAGCAGCCTGGGACTGAAGACCACTGAAGCTTTCTTT.

J is TRBJ1-3 and V is TRBV5-5; D remains ambiguous. V shed 4 bases and J shed 0 bases, with 8 bases lying between them. The CDR3 loop spans 14 amino acids. Germline CDR1 SGHKS, CDR2 YYEKEE (reference sequence). The CDR3 DNA reads TGTGCCAGCAGCCTGGAGCACTCTGGAAACACCATATATTTT. Encoded protein: CASSLEHSGNTIYF.

This clone has only a few counts. Distinct nucleotide sequences in the sample also encode this CDR3. V gene TRBV7-2 combines with J gene TRBJ2-3, with 7 bases matching TRBD2. Germline V lookup: CDR1 SGHTA, CDR2 FQGNSA. The J segment lost 4 bases and the V segment lost 3 bases, leaving 4 bases of the junction unmatched. The CDR3 sequence is 14 residues long. Written as DNA, the CDR3 is TGTGCCAGCAGCTTGACCAGCGGGGCAGATACGCAGTATTTT. Protein product: CASSLTSGADTQYF. Looking up the rest from reference TRBV7-2 and TRBJ2-3 gives the full variable domain: GAGVSQSPSNKVTEKGKDVELRCDPISGHTALYWYRQSLGQGLEFLIYFQGNSAPDKSGLPSDRFSAERTGGSVSTLTIQRTQQEDSAVYLCASSLTSGADTQYFGPGTRLTVL.

The chain combines TRBV6-5 with TRBJ2-7; 9 bases fit TRBD1. V shed 7 bases and J 3 bases; nucleotides not matched to a gene: 7. Germline V lookup: CDR1 MNHEY, CDR2 SVGAGI. This CDR3 has 14 amino acids. CDR3 nucleotide sequence: TGTGCCAGCACTGCACCGGGACAGGGCTACGAGCAGTACTTC. Protein: CASTAPGQGYEQYF.

The rearrangement uses TRBV5-1 and TRBJ2-7; 9 nucleotides align to TRBD1. The CDR3 contains 16 residues. CDR1 and CDR2 from the germline V gene are SGHRS and YFSETQ. V shed 0 bases, J shed 3 bases, and the junction held 7 bases outside the gene matches. CDR3 nucleotides: TGCGCCAGCAGCTTGGGCGTGACAGGGGGAAGCTACGAGCAGTACTTC. It yields the protein CASSLGVTGGSYEQYF. Supplemented by reference TRBV5-1 and TRBJ2-7, the full variable domain reads KAGVTQTPRYLIKTRGQQVTLSCSPISGHRSVSWYQQTPGQGLQFLFEYFSETQRNKGNFPGRFSGRQFSNSRSEMNVSTLELGDSALYLCASSLGVTGGSYEQYFGPGTRLTVT.

This clone has just a few counts. The gene calls are TRBV5-1 and TRBJ2-1; 12 bases are shared with TRBD2. V lost 3 bases to trimming and J lost 0 bases; unmatched junction nucleotides: 4. CDR3 length: 17 amino acids. Germline V gives CDR1 SGHRS, CDR2 YFSETQ. Here the CDR3 DNA reads TGCGCCAGCAGCTCCGGGACTAGCGGGTACTCCTACAATGAGCAGTTCTTC. This encodes CASSSGTSGYSYNEQFF.

This clone has just a few counts. The V gene is TRBV18, the J gene TRBJ2-4, with 8 bases matching TRBD2. CDR3 length equals 16 residues. Germline loops: CDR1 KGHSH, CDR2 LQKENI. V trimming: 8 bases; J trimming: 10 bases; junction bases outside the gene matches: 19. The CDR3 DNA follows: TGTGCCAGCCAACGGGAAGGCGATCTTAGCGGGGCGATTCAGTACTTC. It specifies CASQREGDLSGAIQYF.

The chain combines TRBV4-1 with TRBJ2-4; TRBD1 might be the D (6 bases). The CDR3 consists of 16 residues. Trimming shortened V by 2 bases and J by 0 bases, and 11 bases separated the two germline ends. Germline V gene sequence: CDR1 MGHRA, CDR2 YSYEKL. The CDR3 here is CASSQPGVRAKNIQYF. The CDR3 bases are TGCGCCAGCAGCCAACCAGGGGTGAGAGCCAAAAACATTCAGTACTTC.

The V gene is TRBV4-1, the J gene TRBJ2-6; D remains ambiguous. CDR1 MGHRA and CDR2 YSYEKL come from the germline V gene. The CDR3 is 17 residues long. V was clipped by 2 bases and J by 0 bases, with 11 bases between them. CDR3 nucleotides: TGCGCCAGCAGCCAAACCCAGGTTAGCTCTGGGGCCAACGTCCTGACTTTC. Encoded protein: CASSQTQVSSGANVLTF.

The rearrangement uses TRBV4-3 and TRBJ2-4; 7 nucleotides agree with TRBD2. With 4 bases clipped from V and 8 bases from J, the junction kept 17 bases outside the gene matches. The CDR3 has 17 amino acids. Looked up from germline, CDR1 is LGHNA and CDR2 is YSLEER. CDR3: CASSLGFGASGADIQYF. The CDR3 coding sequence is TGCGCCAGCAGCCTAGGTTTTGGAGCAAGCGGGGCGGACATTCAGTACTTC.

DNA of the CDR3: TGTGCCAGCAGCTTGGAGTGGAACACCGGGGAGCTGTTTTTT. This sequence encodes CASSLEWNTGELFF. The V gene is TRBV7-9, the J gene TRBJ2-2, with D hard to call. The CDR3 length is 14 residues. Trimming removed 3 bases at V and 1 base at J, with 6 bases between. The germline gives CDR1 SEHNR, CDR2 FQNEAQ (reference sequence).

The rearrangement uses TRBV19 and TRBJ1-5; 7 bases align to TRBD1. Trimming removed 8 bases from V and 7 bases from J; junction bases left unmatched: 8. The CDR3 totals 13 residues. Germline V gene lookup returns CDR1 LNHDA and CDR2 SQIVND (reference sequence). The CDR3 sequence is CASQDRAEQPQHF. The DNA of the CDR3 is TGTGCCAGTCAAGACAGGGCCGAGCAGCCCCAGCATTTT.

This chain joins TRBV5-1 and TRBJ2-1; possibly TRBD2 for D (7 bases). V was trimmed by 0 bases and J by 7 bases, leaving 11 bases between them. Germline lookup yields CDR1 SGHRS and CDR2 YFSETQ. The CDR3 loop spans 14 amino acids. The CDR3 spells CASSLGGGQNEQFF. In DNA, the CDR3 is TGCGCCAGCAGCTTGGGGGGGGGCCAGAATGAGCAGTTCTTC.

Concerning this clone: The junction does not match germline at one end; this may be a read error. This sequence joins TRBV7-7 and TRBJ2-1; a possible D gene is TRBD2 (7 bases). The CDR3 loop spans 14 amino acids. Germline V lookup: CDR1 SSHAT, CDR2 FNYEAQ (reference sequence). CDR3 sequence reads: CASSLALGGVEQFF. DNA of the CDR3: TGTGCTAGCAGCTTAGCCCTAGGGGGGGTTGAGCAGTTCTTC.

This clone was counted a few times. The chain employs TRBV5-1 and TRBJ2-1, with TRBD2 as a possible D gene (5 bases). CDR1 is SGHRS, CDR2 YFSETQ, per germline. The CDR3 loop spans 15 amino acids. V lost 4 bases and J lost 0, with 11 bases in between. The CDR3 DNA follows: TGCGCCAGCAGCCGGACGGGATCCTCCTACAATGAGCAGTTCTTC. Amino acid sequence: CASSRTGSSYNEQFF.

This chain connects TRBV6-5 to TRBJ1-2, with 7 nucleotides matching TRBD1. Per the germline V gene, CDR1 is MNHEY and CDR2 is SVGAGI. The CDR3 has 13 amino acids. The trim removed 5 bases at V and 4 bases at J, leaving 4 bases unmatched. CDR3 in amino acids: CASSRDSSYGYTF. The DNA for the CDR3 is TGTGCCAGCAGTCGGGACAGCTCCTATGGCTACACCTTC.

The chain links TRBV27 to TRBJ1-1; 8 bases match TRBD1. V dropped 5 bases and J dropped 6; count of bases not matched to a gene: 11. The CDR3 length is 15 residues. Germline V gene data show CDR1 as MNHEY and CDR2 as SMNVEV (reference sequence). The CDR3 here is CASSEIGQGVPEAFF. The CDR3 DNA follows: TGTGCCAGCAGTGAAATCGGACAGGGTGTGCCTGAAGCTTTCTTT.

This clone has a handful of counts. This chain links TRBV2 with TRBJ2-7; 8 bases align to TRBD1. V was pared by 6 bases and J by 2 bases, with 6 bases of the junction left unmatched. The germline gives CDR1 SNHLY, CDR2 FYNNEI. This CDR3 has 14 amino acids. CDR3 in amino acids: CASSRDRNTYEQYF. As DNA, the CDR3 is TGTGCCAGCAGCCGGGACAGGAATACCTACGAGCAGTACTTC.

This clone was counted only a few times. The J gene is TRBJ1-3, the V gene TRBV11-1, with TRBD1 as a possible D gene (6 bases). The ends were cut back, 5 bases at V and 2 bases at J, with 10 bases in the middle. Germline V gene lookup returns CDR1 SGHAT and CDR2 FQDESV (reference sequence). This CDR3 has 14 residues. The DNA for the CDR3 is TGTGCCAGCAGCGCCGGGGACACTGGAAACACCATATATTTT. This sequence encodes CASSAGDTGNTIYF.